This paragraph reports one TCR beta chain. Its target is not known. V was cut by 2 bases and J by 3 bases, with 5 bases left in between. CDR3 length: 13 amino acids. CDR1 is MNHEY, CDR2 SVGAGI, per germline. This entry comes from a study of T cells in localized non-small cell lung cancer. Overall study results and limits: The study linked higher blood T cell density to longer overall survival. Uninvolved neighboring lung showed the greatest T cell clonality, exceeding tumor.

Libraries were prepared by immunoSEQ multiplex PCR; TCRdb keeps only in-frame clonotypes and omits some of them. Of approximately 8,300 clones detected, over 85% appear once; the ten largest clones hold 2% to 2.5%. This sequence was found in a female donor of 60 years or more with stage II squamous cell lung carcinoma. Sample: peripheral blood, taken before any cancer treatment. V and J are TRBV6-5 and TRBJ1-5; D remains unclear. The CDR3 is CASSYTANQPQHF. The CDR3 DNA reads TGTGCCAGCAGTTACACGGCCAATCAGCCCCAGCATTTT.